The following is a TCR beta chain sequence with its context. Other DNA sequences in this specimen translate into the identical CDR3. Original methodology: Counts of nucleated cells, estimated from reference gene primer amplification, were obtained. The data were produced by immunoSEQ multiplex PCR, yet TCRdb's version contains in-frame clones alone and is incomplete. The V and J calls and the clone size are those of that table, but D and trimming were determined from the DNA. The repertoire holds 120,000 or so clones, with 70% to 90% as singletons. Trimming cost V 1 base and J 0 bases, with 12 bases left between them. The V gene's germline CDR1 is MGHRA and CDR2 YSYEKL. This CDR3 has 16 amino acids. The data belong to a study of blood T cell repertoires in COVID-19. In the study overall: There were acute and convalescent COVID-19 samples, and they came from the United States, Italy and Spain. Sources were T cells, B-cell-depleted T cells, or PBMCs; the material itself was cDNA or gDNA.

This chain joins TRBV4-1 and TRBJ1-2; a possible D gene is TRBD1 (5 bases). The sample was peripheral blood. The clonotype originates from a woman aged 45-59 years with acute or convalescent COVID-19. DNA of the CDR3: TGCGCCAGCAGCCAAGGTGGGGGGGGAACTAACTATGGCTACACCTTC. As protein: CASSQGGGGTNYGYTF.